The rows below give T cell receptor beta chains drawn from one sample of a study of beta chain features in type 1 diabetes. Sequencing used immunoSEQ multiplex PCR; TCRdb keeps in-frame clones, though not all of them. Among some 900,000 clones, roughly 16% were seen once, and the ten largest hold 0.02% to 0.03%. Sequencing was done on a sample of naive CD4+ T cells from blood. The receptors come from a woman younger than 30 in good health. CDR3s include the opening cysteine and the closing phenylalanine or tryptophan. D genes are given only for firm matches. Some rows mark clone size as missing; the rest say once, few, many or name a class of expanded clone.

>TRBD1|-|TRBV11-2|TRBJ2-7
TGTGCCAGCAGCTTAGATCTGGGCGGGACAGGGGCCTACGAGCAGTACTTC
CASSLDLGGTGAYEQYF
>-|-|TRBV7-2|TRBJ1-2
TGTGCCAGCAGCTTGGGGCGCGTGGGCTACACCTTC
CASSLGRVGYTF
>-|-|TRBV9|TRBJ2-6
TGTGCCAGCAGCGTAGCCGTCCCGGGACCGATGAGCTCTGGGGCCAACGTCCTGACTTTC
CASSVAVPGPMSSGANVLTF
>-|-|TRBV5-4|TRBJ2-6
TGTGCCAGCAGCTTACCACCAAGCTCTGGGGCCAACGTCCTGACTTTC
CASSLPPSSGANVLTF
>-|few|TRBV18|TRBJ2-7
TGTGCCAGCTCACCGGCCGCCACTAGCTACGAGCAGTACTTC
CASSPAATSYEQYF
>-|-|TRBV30|TRBJ1-1
TGTGCCTGGACGGCGGGGTCAATGAACACTGAAGCTTTCTTT
CAWTAGSMNTEAFF
>-|few|TRBV4-2|TRBJ1-1
TGTGCCAGCAGCCCGGACGTGAGGCGACTTCCCGAAAACACTGAAGCTTTCTTT
CASSPDVRRLPENTEAFF
>-|-|TRBV28|TRBJ2-2
TGTGCCAGCAGTTTATTTCCTAGCTCTCGCACCGGGGAGCTGTTTTTT
CASSLFPSSRTGELFF
>-|few|TRBV10-3|TRBJ1-5
TGTGCCATCAGTGAGGAGGTGCGGGATCAGCCCCAGCATTTT
CAISEEVRDQPQHF
>-|few|TRBV4-2|TRBJ1-2
TGTGCCAGCAGCCAAGATGGGGGGTATGGCTACACCTTC
CASSQDGGYGYTF
>TRBD1|-|TRBV4-2|TRBJ2-7
TGTGCCAGCAGCTACCGGGACAGGGCCTACGAGCAGTACTTC
CASSYRDRAYEQYF
>TRBD1|few|TRBV14|TRBJ2-1
TGTGCCAGCAGATCGGGACAGGGATACAATGAGCAGTTCTTC
CASRSGQGYNEQFF
>-|few|TRBV29-1|TRBJ1-6
TGCAGCGTTGCGGAACTTAATTCACCCCTCCACTTT
CSVAELNSPLHF
>-|many|TRBV28|TRBJ2-1
TGTGCCAGCAGTGGGGAATGGCTTAAGGATGAGCAGTTCTTC
CASSGEWLKDEQFF